This TCR beta chain was profiled in a study of control samples from healthy donors and cancer patients (dated by TCRdb to about 2020). To note about this clone: Its recognized antigen is unknown. No clone much larger than this one lies a single base away; base qualities are absent.

The method was the immunoSEQ multiplex PCR assay. TCRdb stores this immuneACCESS table with in-frame sequences only. Part of the clones is absent; in the studies checked, under half of the shortfall reflects unresolved V genes, and no reason is known for the rest. Here the sample has about 89,000 clones; over 75% occur a single time. In total, the top ten clones hold less than 2.5% of the sample. V lost 0 bases and J lost 3 bases; the stretch between them is 18 bases long. The germline V gene (reference sequence) yields LNHNV for CDR1 and YYDKDF for CDR2. From the cysteine up to the phenylalanine, the CDR3 has a length of 17 residues. Solely the CDR3 DNA is kept, with 51 bases framed from the first base.

Input material: blood. This clonotype was obtained from a woman in her thirties or forties in good health. The chain uses TRBV15 and TRBJ2-7; the D segment cannot be called with confidence. The DNA is TGTGCCACCAGCAGAGATCTGGACCGCAAATGGAACTACGAGCAGTACTTC. Its protein is CATSRDLDRKWNYEQYF.